The 12 T cell receptor beta chains reported below all come from one sample, sequenced in a study of blood T cell repertoires in COVID-19. Repertoires were generated with immunoSEQ multiplex PCR, while TCRdb's copy carries only in-frame clones and drops some. The sample consists of tens of thousands of clones, about 85% of them appearing once. The sequenced material came from peripheral blood. The receptors shown here come from a woman aged 70 to 79 with acute or convalescent COVID-19.

The chain combines TRBV27 with TRBJ2-3; 9 bases align to TRBD2. CDR3 length: 16 residues. The germline V gene encodes CDR1 MNHEY and CDR2 SMNVEV (reference sequence). The J segment lost 1 base and the V segment lost 5 bases, leaving 7 bases of the junction unmatched. CDR3 in DNA: TGTGCCAGCAGTCCCTTAGCGGGAGTGGGCACAGATACGCAGTATTTT. Translating it yields CASSPLAGVGTDTQYF.

V is TRBV6-5 and J is TRBJ1-3, with a weak D call TRBD1 (6 bases). The CDR3 runs to 14 residues. Germline-derived CDR1 and CDR2 are MNHEY and SVGAGI. The ends were cut back, 2 bases at V and 4 bases at J, with 9 bases in the middle. The CDR3 DNA is TGTGCCAGCAGTTACGCAGGGGACGGAAACACCATATATTTT. This sequence encodes CASSYAGDGNTIYF.

The chain is built from TRBV18 and TRBJ1-2; D is ambiguous. CDR3 length: 14 residues. The germline CDR1 and CDR2 sequences are KGHSH and LQKENI. The germline V and J ends were trimmed by 4 bases and 4 bases, with 13 bases remaining between them. CDR3 coding DNA: TGTGCCAGCTCACGGACCGGACTGCTCTATGGCTACACCTTC. This encodes CASSRTGLLYGYTF. The variable domain in full, with the rest retrieved from reference TRBV18 and TRBJ1-2, is NAGVMQNPRHLVRRRGQEARLRCSPMKGHSHVYWYRQLPEEGLKFMVYLQKENIIDESGMPKERFSAEFPKEGPSILRIQQVVRGDSAAYFCASSRTGLLYGYTFGSGTRLTVV.

J is TRBJ1-5 and V is TRBV3-1 (or the pseudogene TRBV3-2); tentatively, D is TRBD1 (6 bases). CDR1 and CDR2 from the germline V gene are LGHDT and YNNKEL (reference sequence). The CDR3 consists of 13 residues. The V end was cut by 4 bases, the J end by 5 bases, with 9 bases between. The CDR3 loop is CASSLQGDQPQHF. CDR3 in DNA: TGTGCCAGCAGCCTACAGGGAGATCAGCCCCAGCATTTT.

The V and J genes are TRBV3-1 (or the pseudogene TRBV3-2) and TRBJ1-3; weak D call: TRBD1 (5 bases). Trimming shortened V by 1 base and J by 2 bases, and 15 bases separated the two germline ends. From germline, CDR1 is LGHDT and CDR2 YNNKEL (reference sequence). The CDR3 length is 17 residues. CDR3: CASSQAGGWVTGNTIYF. The CDR3 DNA is TGTGCCAGCAGCCAAGCTGGGGGGTGGGTCACTGGAAACACCATATATTTT.

This chain uses TRBV15 with TRBJ2-3; possible D gene TRBD1, 6 bases. Germline V gives CDR1 LNHNV, CDR2 YYDKDF (reference sequence). The CDR3 is 18 residues long. Trimming removed 5 bases at V and 8 bases at J, with 29 bases between. For the CDR3, the DNA is TGTGCCACCAGCCCCGATGAGGGGGATAGAGTTGGGCTGGGTACGCAGTATTTT. It codes for CATSPDEGDRVGLGTQYF.

Here the CDR3 reads CASSLREYYNEQFF. For the CDR3, the DNA is TGTGCCAGCAGCTTGCGGGAGTACTACAATGAGCAGTTCTTC. This chain connects TRBV7-2 to TRBJ2-1; 7 nucleotides agree with TRBD2. The CDR3 has 14 residues. Losses at the gene ends were 3 bases for V and 3 bases for J; bases not matched to a gene: 2. The V gene's germline CDR1 is SGHTA and CDR2 FQGNSA.

This clone was detected only once. The chain uses TRBV5-1 and TRBJ2-1; TRBD1 aligns across 9 bases. The CDR3 runs 17 residues. Germline V gives CDR1 SGHRS, CDR2 YFSETQ. V shed 0 bases and J 6 bases; nucleotides not matched to a gene: 10. The DNA of the CDR3 is TGCGCCAGCAGCTTGGCGGGACAGGGCAGGCTGGGCAATGAGCAGTTCTTC. Its protein product is CASSLAGQGRLGNEQFF.

The V gene is TRBV6-2 or TRBV6-3, the J gene TRBJ2-1; 12 bases are shared with TRBD2. This CDR3 is 18 amino acids long. V gave up 2 bases and J gave up 1 base; unmatched junction bases: 6. Germline V lookup: CDR1 MNHEY, CDR2 SVGEGT. The CDR3 spells CASSYPTSGGSSYNEQFF. The CDR3 DNA reads TGTGCCAGCAGTTACCCTACTAGCGGGGGGTCGTCCTACAATGAGCAGTTCTTC.

The genes are TRBV5-4 and TRBJ2-5; TRBD2 agrees at 13 bases. V lost 4 bases to trimming and J lost 4 bases; unmatched junction nucleotides: 7. Germline CDR1 SGHNT, CDR2 YYREEE (reference sequence). The CDR3 length is 16 residues. Here the CDR3 DNA reads TGTGCCAGCAGCGGGAGAACTAGCGGGGGGGCAGAGACCCAGTACTTC. Its protein product is CASSGRTSGGAETQYF.

The chain has TRBV28 and TRBJ2-7; 8 bases are a match to TRBD1. The CDR3 has 15 amino acids. The germline V gene has CDR1 MDHEN and CDR2 SYDVKM. Trimming removed 6 bases from V and 1 base from J; junction bases left unmatched: 8. The CDR3 nucleotides read TGTGCCAGCAGGAGGGGACAGGCCGTATCCTACGAGCAGTACGTC. It yields the protein CASRRGQAVSYEQYV.

This chain uses TRBV11-2 with TRBJ2-1, with 9 bases fitting TRBD2. The germline V gene has CDR1 SGHAT and CDR2 FQNNGV. V was clipped by 1 base and J by 6 bases; unmatched bases: 10. The CDR3 sequence is 17 residues long. The CDR3 DNA follows: TGTGCCAGCAGCTTAGTGGGGGCGGGGGGGCCGTCCAATGAGCAGTTCTTC. Its protein is CASSLVGAGGPSNEQFF.